This T cell receptor beta chain was recorded in a study of blood T cell repertoires in COVID-19 (dated by TCRdb to the early 2020s). With regard to the full study: Samples from collaborators originated in the United States, Italy and Spain and spanned both the acute and convalescent phases of COVID-19. The prospective study material was composed of cDNA or gDNA derived from T cells, B-cell-depleted T cells, or PBMCs. Deeply sampled blood TCRbeta repertoires from subjects exposed to, actively infected with, or recovered from COVID-19 were included in the dataset. The repertoires were released in a freely available public database meant as a resource for research on the immune response to SARS-CoV-2. Samples came from the ongoing ImmuneRACE study (first 160 participants) plus 1,254 subjects from 6 global collaborators. The sample metadata nearly always contained a de-identified subject ID, COVID-19 status, age in years and sex. Where HLA class I and class II types were available, the types were taken from metadata supplied by the sample provider, not from assay-based typing.

What the work shows at the level of the full study, not this receptor alone: The amount of clinical and demographic metadata varied by source and participant and was provided uncurated.

Collaborating institutions collected whole blood in K2EDTA tubes following their own protocols. For TCRbeta analysis, collaborators shipped samples in one of three forms: frozen whole blood, isolated PBMCs, or DNA extracted from either of those sample types. Measured from the cysteine to the phenylalanine, the CDR3 is 15 residues long. CDR3 DNA is the only sequence kept; it has 45 bases, read in frame from the first base. Trimming leaves V shorter by 5 bases and J shorter by 5 bases, with the junction holding 10 bases beyond the gene matches. The germline V gene encodes CDR1 SEHNR and CDR2 FQNEAQ (reference sequence). TCRbeta CDR3 regions were amplified from genomic DNA using the immunoSEQ Assay, a bias-controlled multiplex PCR. As for the original processing: The number of nucleated cells in each sample was estimated by amplification of reference gene primers within the assay. To quantify the absolute abundance of each unique TCRbeta CDR3 rearrangement, sequence reads were collapsed and filtered. Productive Simpson clonality was computed per sample as the square root of Simpson's diversity index over productive rearrangements. Held by TCRdb, this immuneACCESS table contains in-frame sequences only and omits some clones. Under half of the omission traces to an unresolved V gene where checked; the cause of the rest is unknown. V, J and clone size were drawn from that table, and D and trimming were deduced from the DNA. The sample table holds about 68,000 clones, of which 80% to 95% were seen once. The leading ten clones occupy less than 9% of the sample.

With regard to this clone: Its antigen remains unidentified. No quality values exist for individual bases; no much larger clone is one base distant.

The clonotype originates from a human donor in a cohort sampled during active COVID-19. Sequenced sample: peripheral blood. Here the chain combines TRBV7-9 and TRBJ2-3, and TRBD1 matches 7 of the central bases. The DNA is TGTGCCAGCAGCCACCGACAGGGTCCGGGAGATACGCAGTATTTT. The resulting protein is CASSHRQGPGDTQYF.